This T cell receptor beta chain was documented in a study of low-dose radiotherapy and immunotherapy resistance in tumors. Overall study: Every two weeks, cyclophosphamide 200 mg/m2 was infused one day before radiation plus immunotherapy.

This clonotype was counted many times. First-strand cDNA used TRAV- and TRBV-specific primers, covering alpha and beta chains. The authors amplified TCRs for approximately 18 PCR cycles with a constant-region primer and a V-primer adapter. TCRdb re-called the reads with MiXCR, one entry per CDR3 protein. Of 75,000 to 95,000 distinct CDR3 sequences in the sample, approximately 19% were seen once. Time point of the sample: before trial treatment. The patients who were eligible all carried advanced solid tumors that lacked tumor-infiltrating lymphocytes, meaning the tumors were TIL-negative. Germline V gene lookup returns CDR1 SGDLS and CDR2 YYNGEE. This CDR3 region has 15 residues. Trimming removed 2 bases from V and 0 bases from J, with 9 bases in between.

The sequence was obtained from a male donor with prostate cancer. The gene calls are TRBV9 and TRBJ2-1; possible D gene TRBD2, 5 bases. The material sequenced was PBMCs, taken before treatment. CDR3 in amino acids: CASSVTGNSYNEQFF. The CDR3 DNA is TGTGCCAGCAGCGTGACCGGGAACTCCTACAATGAGCAGTTCTTC.